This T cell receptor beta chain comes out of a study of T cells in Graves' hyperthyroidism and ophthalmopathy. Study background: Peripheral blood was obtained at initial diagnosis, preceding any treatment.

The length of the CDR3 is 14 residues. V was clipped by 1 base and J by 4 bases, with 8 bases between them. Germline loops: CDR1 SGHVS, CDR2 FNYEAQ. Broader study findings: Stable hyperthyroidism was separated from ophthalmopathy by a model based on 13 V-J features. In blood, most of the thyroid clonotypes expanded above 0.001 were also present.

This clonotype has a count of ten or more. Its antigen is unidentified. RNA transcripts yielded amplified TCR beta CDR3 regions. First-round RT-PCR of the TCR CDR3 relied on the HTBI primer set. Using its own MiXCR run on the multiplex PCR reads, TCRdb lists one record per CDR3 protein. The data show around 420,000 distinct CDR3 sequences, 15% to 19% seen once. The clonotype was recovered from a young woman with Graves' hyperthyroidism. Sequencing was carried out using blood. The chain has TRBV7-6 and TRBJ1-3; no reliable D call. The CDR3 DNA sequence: TGTGCCAGCAGCTTAGGACGCCTCGGAAACACCATATATTTT. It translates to CASSLGRLGNTIYF.